Following are 17 T cell receptor beta chains from one sample sequenced in a study of T cells after yellow fever vaccination. TCRdb re-called the 5' RACE reads through MiXCR, storing one row per CDR3 protein. Here the sample spans 250,000 to 350,000 distinct CDR3 sequences, around 4.5% being singletons. This specimen was PBMCs, taken 15 days after the yellow fever booster vaccination. These receptor sequences come from a man younger than 35 who received the YFV17D yellow fever vaccine.

The CDR3 region is CASSSDDTAYNEQFF. The CDR3 nucleotides read TGTGCCAGCAGCTCGGACGACACCGCTTACAATGAGCAGTTCTTC. The V and J genes are TRBV7-9 and TRBJ2-1; D unresolved. The germline V gene has CDR1 SEHNR and CDR2 FQNEAQ (reference sequence). V was shortened by 4 bases and J by 4 bases, with 14 bases between the two germline ends. This CDR3 region has 15 residues.

Ten or more counts support this clonotype. The chain joins TRBV6-5 to TRBJ1-6; no clear D gene. The germline V and J ends were trimmed by 2 bases and 7 bases, with 12 bases remaining between them. The CDR3 loop spans 15 amino acids. The germline CDR1 and CDR2 sequences are MNHEY and SVGAGI. CDR3 coding DNA: TGTGCCAGCAGTTACGTGGCAGGCGAGAATTCACCCCTCCACTTT. This gives the protein CASSYVAGENSPLHF.

This clonotype showed up many times. The V gene is TRBV7-9, the J gene TRBJ1-4, with a tentative D call TRBD1 (5 bases). The CDR3 totals 14 residues. Germline CDR1 and CDR2: SEHNR and FQNEAQ (reference sequence). With 2 bases removed from V and 4 bases from J, the gap between germline ends came to 8 bases. CDR3 in DNA: TGTGCCAGCAGCTTACGGGGGGTTAATGAAAAACTGTTTTTT. Translating gives CASSLRGVNEKLFF. Filled out from reference TRBV7-9 and TRBJ1-4, the complete variable domain reads DTGVSQNPRHKITKRGQNVTFRCDPISEHNRLYWYRQTLGQGPEFLTYFQNEAQLEKSRLLSDRFSAERPKGSFSTLEIQRTEQGDSAMYLCASSLRGVNEKLFFGSGTQLSVL.

This clonotype was picked up many times. The chain joins TRBV4-1 to TRBJ1-6; TRBD1 might be the D (5 bases). V was clipped by 4 bases and J by 10 bases, with 17 bases between them. The CDR3 totals 15 residues. Germline V lookup: CDR1 MGHRA, CDR2 YSYEKL. The CDR3 DNA sequence: TGCGCCAGCAGCCTCCGGAGGGGAACGGGATCACCCCTCCACTTT. Encoded protein: CASSLRRGTGSPLHF.

This clonotype showed up just a few times. CDR3 DNA: TGTGCCAGCAGTTTCGGGACAGTGTATGGCTACACCTTC. Translating it yields CASSFGTVYGYTF. The V call is TRBV27, the J call TRBJ1-2, with 7 bases aligning to TRBD1. The CDR3 totals 13 residues. The V segment lost 3 bases and the J segment 5 bases; nucleotides outside the gene matches: 3. CDR1 MNHEY and CDR2 SMNVEV come from the germline V gene (reference sequence).

This CDR3 is CAIIGGVEAFF. The CDR3 nucleotides are TGTGCCATCATCGGGGGAGTAGAAGCTTTCTTT. J is TRBJ1-1 and V is TRBV6-6; perhaps TRBD1 as D (5 bases). Trimming shortened V by 10 bases and J by 8 bases, and 14 bases separated the two germline ends. Germline V gives CDR1 MNHNY, CDR2 SVGAGI (reference sequence). This CDR3 comprises 11 residues.

This clonotype was observed a few times. This chain uses TRBV7-9 with TRBJ1-6; D remains ambiguous. The CDR3 spans 14 residues. V was pared by 1 base and J by 7 bases, with 8 bases between. Germline lookup yields CDR1 SEHNR and CDR2 FQNEAQ (reference sequence). CDR3 nucleotides: TGTGCCAGCAGCTTAGTAGCGGGGAATTCACCCCTCCACTTT. This translates into CASSLVAGNSPLHF.

There are many counts of this clonotype. The rearrangement joins TRBV20-1 to TRBJ1-5; tentatively, D is TRBD1 (6 bases). CDR1 and CDR2 (germline): DFQATT, SNEGSKA (reference sequence). This CDR3 has 15 amino acids. Trimming left V 2 bases short and J 6 bases short, with 17 bases between. The CDR3 here is CSARKTGRIFQPQHF. CDR3 DNA sequence: TGCAGTGCTAGAAAAACAGGGCGAATTTTTCAGCCCCAGCATTTT.

Many counts were recorded for this clonotype. The genes are TRBV14 and TRBJ2-5; D unclear. This CDR3 comprises 17 residues. In germline, CDR1 is SGHDN, CDR2 FVKESK. Trimming cost V 0 bases and J 1 base, with 15 bases left between them. The DNA for the CDR3 is TGTGCCAGCAGCCAAGATAGGATCCGGGCCCCCCAAGAGACCCAGTACTTC. Its protein product is CASSQDRIRAPQETQYF.

This clonotype was detected ten times or more. The rearrangement joins TRBV20-1 to TRBJ2-3; 10 nucleotides match TRBD2. J was trimmed by 1 base and V by 5 bases; bases with no gene match: 9. The CDR3 spans 16 residues. Germline V lookup: CDR1 DFQATT, CDR2 SNEGSKA (reference sequence). The CDR3 sequence is CSADPASGGGTDTQYF. The CDR3 DNA is TGCAGTGCTGACCCGGCTAGCGGGGGAGGCACAGATACGCAGTATTTT.

This clonotype has only a few counts. The chain combines TRBV7-2 with TRBJ2-5; D possibly corresponds to TRBD2 (6 bases). Trimming cost V 2 bases and J 1 base, with 11 bases left between them. The CDR3 runs 15 residues. Per germline, CDR1 SGHTA and CDR2 FQGNSA. This CDR3 reads CASSLMGGIQETQYF. In DNA form, the CDR3 reads TGTGCCAGCAGCTTAATGGGAGGAATCCAAGAGACCCAGTACTTC.

This clonotype has just a few counts. The chain is built from TRBV4-1 and TRBJ1-2; 11 positions match TRBD1. Germline trimming cut 8 bases from V and 8 bases from J; bases unmatched to any gene: 13. CDR1 and CDR2 (germline): MGHRA, YSYEKL. This CDR3 has 15 residues. For the CDR3, the DNA is TGCGCCAGCCACGGGACAGGGGGTTTGGCTCGAGGCTACACCTTC. Translation gives CASHGTGGLARGYTF.

The chain uses TRBV6-4 and TRBJ1-6; D remains ambiguous. Trimming took 5 bases from V and 5 from J, leaving 13 bases between them. The CDR3 covers 15 residues. Germline V gives CDR1 MRHNA, CDR2 SNTAGT. CDR3 loop: CASSRSPDNNSPLHF. DNA of the CDR3: TGTGCCAGCAGTAGAAGTCCGGATAATAATTCACCCCTCCACTTT.

This clonotype was observed at least ten times. The chain carries TRBV30 and TRBJ1-1; no definite D call. V lost 3 bases, J lost 1 base, and 3 bases lay in between. This CDR3 is built from 11 residues. The V gene's germline CDR1 is GTSNPN and CDR2 SVGIG (reference sequence). The CDR3: CAWRPNTEAFF. The CDR3 nucleotides are TGTGCCTGGAGACCGAACACTGAAGCTTTCTTT.

This sequence joins TRBV10-3 and TRBJ1-5; D gene unclear. The V and J ends lost 0 bases and 11 bases respectively, with 17 bases between them. Germline CDR1 ENHRY, CDR2 SYGVKD. The CDR3 covers 15 residues. DNA for the CDR3: TGTGCCATCAGTGAGTCGACGGGGTCCCAAGGAGCCCAGCATTTT. Residues: CAISESTGSQGAQHF.

This clonotype was counted many times. The chain has TRBV7-3 and TRBJ2-1; the D is unclear. Germline-derived CDR1 and CDR2 are SGHTA and FQGTGA. The CDR3 sequence is 15 residues long. The V end was cut by 0 bases, the J end by 4 bases, with 10 bases between. The CDR3 protein is CASSLTLEGYNEQFF. The CDR3 region has the DNA TGTGCCAGCAGCTTAACGCTTGAAGGGTACAATGAGCAGTTCTTC.

This clonotype was counted ten times or more. This chain connects TRBV5-1 to TRBJ1-1; 8 bases agree with TRBD1. CDR1 and CDR2 (germline): SGHRS, YFSETQ. V lost 4 bases to trimming and J lost 4 bases; unmatched junction nucleotides: 9. There are 15 residues in the CDR3. This CDR3 reads CASSRNLTGGTEAFF. The CDR3 DNA sequence: TGCGCCAGCAGCCGCAACCTCACAGGGGGCACTGAAGCTTTCTTT.